The 32 T cell receptor beta chains reported below all come from one sample, sequenced in a study of cytomegalovirus exposure and HLA in healthy donors. The assay was immunoSEQ multiplex PCR, and TCRdb's table has in-frame clones only and misses some. The data contain 130,000 to 150,000 clones, 75% to 90% of them singletons. The material sequenced was PBMCs. Receptors originate from a woman aged 18-29 years in good health and CMV-seropositive.

The CDR3 spells CASSQRDSSSYNEQFF. CDR3 sequence (DNA): TGCGCCAGCAGCCAGCGGGACTCGAGCTCCTACAATGAGCAGTTCTTC. The chain links TRBV4-1 to TRBJ2-1, with D possibly being TRBD2 (6 bases). The germline V gene encodes CDR1 MGHRA and CDR2 YSYEKL. There are 16 residues in the CDR3. V lost 3 bases to trimming and J lost 0 bases, with 12 bases between them.

This chain links TRBV6-1 with TRBJ1-6, with D possibly being TRBD1 (6 bases). Per the germline V gene, CDR1 is MNHNS and CDR2 is SASEGT. The CDR3 is made up of 15 amino acids. V gave up 7 bases and J gave up 3 bases, with 13 bases separating them. CDR3 coding DNA: TGTGCCAGCATTTTAGGACAGATCTATAATTCACCCCTCCACTTT. Translating gives CASILGQIYNSPLHF.

This clone was counted a few times. This chain uses TRBV6-5 with TRBJ2-7; weak D call: TRBD2 (5 bases). CDR1 is MNHEY, CDR2 SVGAGI, per germline. V was shortened by 5 bases and J by 2 bases, with 13 bases between the two germline ends. The CDR3 has 14 residues. The CDR3 loop reads CASSRTRDPYEQYF. CDR3 nucleotide sequence: TGTGCCAGCAGTCGTACCCGGGATCCCTACGAGCAGTACTTC.

V usage is TRBV30 and J usage is TRBJ1-3, with D perhaps TRBD1 (5 bases). Germline V CDR1 and CDR2: GTSNPN, SVGIG (reference sequence). This CDR3 is built from 13 residues. V was shortened by 5 bases and J by 0 bases, with 8 bases between the two germline ends. CDR3 sequence: CAWGASSGNTIYF. In DNA form, the CDR3 reads TGTGCCTGGGGGGCAAGCTCTGGAAACACCATATATTTT.

The rearrangement joins TRBV6-5 to TRBJ1-1; no reliable D call. Trimming left V 10 bases short and J 1 base short, with 13 bases between. CDR3 length: 13 residues. The germline gives CDR1 MNHEY, CDR2 SVGAGI. CDR3 protein: CATLLGENTEAFF. DNA for the CDR3: TGTGCCACCTTACTCGGGGAGAACACTGAAGCTTTCTTT.

The J gene is TRBJ2-3, the V gene TRBV4-1; TRBD2 is a possible D gene (6 bases). Germline lookup yields CDR1 MGHRA and CDR2 YSYEKL. Trimming took 2 bases from V and 2 from J, leaving 11 bases between them. The CDR3 sequence is 15 residues long. Here the CDR3 reads CASSQLRDFTDTQYF. Here the CDR3 DNA reads TGCGCCAGCAGCCAACTCCGGGACTTCACAGATACGCAGTATTTT.

The genes are TRBV6-5 and TRBJ2-1, with 9 nucleotides matching TRBD1. The length of the CDR3 is 15 residues. CDR1 is MNHEY and CDR2 is SVGAGI in the germline V gene. V trimming: 6 bases; J trimming: 4 bases; junction bases outside the gene matches: 7. The chain's CDR3 is CASSHRDREYNEQFF. In DNA, the CDR3 is TGTGCCAGCAGCCACCGGGACAGGGAATACAATGAGCAGTTCTTC.

The chain employs TRBV19 and TRBJ1-6, with 10 bases lining up with TRBD1. CDR1 and CDR2 from the germline V gene are LNHDA and SQIVND (reference sequence). This CDR3 has 15 residues. Losses at the gene ends were 5 bases for V and 7 bases for J; bases not matched to a gene: 5. The CDR3, as DNA: TGTGCCAGTAGTGGGACAGGGGTCCGGAATTCACCCCTCCACTTT. Its protein product is CASSGTGVRNSPLHF.

The chain is built from TRBV10-3 and TRBJ2-5; possibly TRBD2 for D (7 bases). The CDR3 has 13 residues. The V end lost 11 bases, the J end lost 4 bases, and 17 bases lay between the germline ends. The germline CDR1 and CDR2 sequences are ENHRY and SYGVKD. DNA for the CDR3: TGTGCCTCCCCCCGGGGGGCCGCAGAGACCCAGTACTTC. It translates to CASPRGAAETQYF.

The rearrangement joins TRBV9 to TRBJ2-7; tentative D call: TRBD1 (5 bases). Germline CDR1 is SGDLS and CDR2 is YYNGEE. The CDR3 runs to 13 residues. Trimming took 0 bases from V and 6 from J, leaving 10 bases between them. The CDR3: CASSVGPGLEQYF. In DNA, the CDR3 is TGTGCCAGCAGCGTAGGACCAGGGCTCGAGCAGTACTTC. Full variable domain (remainder filled in from reference TRBV9 and TRBJ2-7): DSGVTQTPKHLITATGQRVTLRCSPRSGDLSVYWYQQSLDQGLQFLIQYYNGEERAKGNILERFSAQQFPDLHSELNLSSLELGDSALYFCASSVGPGLEQYFGPGTRLTVT.

In its sample, this clone was seen once. The rearrangement joins TRBV19 to TRBJ2-7, with 7 bases that match TRBD1. V shed 5 bases, J shed 6 bases, and the junction held 4 bases outside the gene matches. Germline assignment: CDR1 LNHDA and CDR2 SQIVND (reference sequence). The CDR3 covers 12 residues. CDR3 sequence reads: CASSGQASEQYF. Here the CDR3 DNA reads TGTGCCAGTAGTGGACAGGCGAGCGAGCAGTACTTC.

The chain recombines TRBV4-1 with TRBJ1-6, with TRBD1 identical over 7 bases. The CDR3 has 13 amino acids. The junction had 4 bases not matched to a gene; V was cut back by 7 bases and J by 7 bases. Germline CDR1 reads MGHRA; CDR2 reads YSYEKL. The DNA of the CDR3 is TGCGCCAGCAATGACAGGGAGAATTCACCCCTCCACTTT. This encodes CASNDRENSPLHF.

This clone has just one count. The genes are TRBV6-4 and TRBJ2-1; 12 positions agree with TRBD2. This CDR3 comprises 15 residues. V lost 5 bases and J lost 6; bases outside the gene matches: 5. Per the germline V gene, CDR1 is MRHNA and CDR2 is SNTAGT. The DNA of the CDR3 is TGTGCCAGCAGTCGGACTAGCGGGGCCTCCAATGAGCAGTTCTTC. It translates to CASSRTSGASNEQFF.

This clone appeared once. The V and J genes are TRBV5-8 and TRBJ1-4; the D gene is possibly TRBD1 (5 bases). V was clipped by 4 bases and J by 4 bases, with 14 bases between them. Germline CDR1 is SGHTS and CDR2 is YDEGEE. The CDR3 length is 15 residues. The CDR3 loop is CASSRGNVINEKLFF. The CDR3 coding sequence is TGTGCCAGCAGCAGGGGAAACGTGATTAATGAAAAACTGTTTTTT.

This chain uses TRBV5-1 with TRBJ2-3; tentative D call: TRBD1 (5 bases). Germline values: CDR1 SGHRS, CDR2 YFSETQ. V was shortened by 1 base and J by 6 bases, with 12 bases between the two germline ends. The length of the CDR3 is 14 residues. This CDR3 reads CASSLLDSRDTQYF. The DNA for the CDR3 is TGCGCCAGCAGCTTGTTAGACAGCAGGGATACGCAGTATTTT.

This clone appeared a single time. The genes are TRBV6-6 and TRBJ1-4; 8 bases are shared with TRBD1. Germline assignment: CDR1 MNHNY and CDR2 SVGAGI (reference sequence). The CDR3 extends over 16 amino acids. The V and J ends lost 2 bases and 6 bases, in that order; junction bases with no gene match: 8. CDR3 in amino acids: CASSYREGTGYEKLFF. The CDR3 bases are TGTGCCAGCAGTTACCGTGAAGGGACAGGTTATGAAAAACTGTTTTTT.

Only one count was recorded for this clone. The chain has TRBV7-9 and TRBJ2-7, with 8 bases that match TRBD1. Trimming took 5 bases from V and 4 from J; bases not matched to a gene: 10. The CDR3 has 15 amino acids. CDR1 and CDR2 (germline): SEHNR, FQNEAQ (reference sequence). The CDR3 loop is CASSNQKTGDYEQYF. Here the CDR3 DNA reads TGTGCCAGCAGCAACCAAAAGACAGGGGATTACGAGCAGTACTTC. The whole variable domain, filled in from reference TRBV7-9 and TRBJ2-7, reads DTGVSQNPRHKITKRGQNVTFRCDPISEHNRLYWYRQTLGQGPEFLTYFQNEAQLEKSRLLSDRFSAERPKGSFSTLEIQRTEQGDSAMYLCASSNQKTGDYEQYFGPGTRLTVT.

This clone was observed a handful of times. The chain combines TRBV28 with TRBJ1-5; tentative D call: TRBD1 (5 bases). V was pared by 4 bases and J by 0 bases, with 10 bases between. The CDR3 covers 15 residues. Germline CDR1 MDHEN, CDR2 SYDVKM. This chain's CDR3 is CASSSTGYSNQPQHF. The CDR3 DNA reads as TGTGCCAGCAGTTCCACAGGTTATAGCAATCAGCCCCAGCATTTT.

V and J are TRBV7-3 and TRBJ2-3; 12 bases fit TRBD2. Per germline, CDR1 SGHTA and CDR2 FQGTGA. The CDR3 spans 16 residues. J was trimmed by 5 bases and V by 5 bases; bases with no gene match: 8. The DNA for the CDR3 is TGTGCCAGCAGCGAGACTGGACTAGCGGGGAGAGATACGCAGTATTTT. Its protein product is CASSETGLAGRDTQYF. Based on the CDR3 plus reference TRBV7-3 and TRBJ2-3, the full variable domain is GAGVSQTPSNKVTEKGKYVELRCDPISGHTALYWYRQSLGQGPEFLIYFQGTGAADDSGLPNDRFFAVRPEGSVSTLKIQRTERGDSAVYLCASSETGLAGRDTQYFGPGTRLTVL.

The J gene is TRBJ1-2, the V gene TRBV6-5; TRBD1 is a possible D gene (5 bases). CDR3 size: 15 residues. CDR1 and CDR2 (germline): MNHEY, SVGAGI. Deletions cut 0 bases from V and 3 bases from J, with 11 bases between. CDR3 coding DNA: TGTGCCAGCAGTTACTCCGAAGGGGCCCACTATGGCTACACCTTC. It encodes CASSYSEGAHYGYTF.

This sequence joins TRBV20-1 and TRBJ2-5, with D unresolved. Germline-derived CDR1 and CDR2 are DFQATT and SNEGSKA (reference sequence). The CDR3 has 11 residues. V lost 6 bases to trimming and J lost 6 bases, with 11 bases between them. The CDR3: CSAATRKTQYF. The CDR3 DNA sequence: TGCAGTGCAGCGACCCGGAAGACCCAGTACTTC.

CDR3 nucleotide sequence: TGTGCCAGCAGTGAAATCCGACAGGGAAGGGACGAGCAGTACTTC. This translates into CASSEIRQGRDEQYF. The V and J genes are TRBV6-1 and TRBJ2-7; 7 positions agree with TRBD1. Unmatched junction bases numbered 9, after V lost 2 bases and J lost 5 bases. CDR3 length equals 15 residues. Germline V lookup: CDR1 MNHNS, CDR2 SASEGT.

This clone occurred once. The chain is built from TRBV5-4 and TRBJ2-1, with D possibly matching TRBD2 (7 bases). The CDR3 runs to 17 residues. Between the trimmed V and J ends, which lost 7 bases and 6 bases, there was a span of 26 bases. Looked up from germline, CDR1 is SGHNT and CDR2 is YYREEE (reference sequence). The chain's CDR3 is CASGDLERGGRPNEQFF. DNA for the CDR3: TGTGCCAGCGGCGACTTGGAGAGGGGGGGCCGTCCCAATGAGCAGTTCTTC.

The V call is TRBV18, the J call TRBJ2-5, with a tentative D call TRBD1 (6 bases). Germline values: CDR1 KGHSH, CDR2 LQKENI. This CDR3 region has 15 residues. V was shortened by 6 bases and J by 2 bases, with 16 bases between the two germline ends. CDR3: CASSPNHRVQETQYF. For the CDR3, the DNA is TGTGCCAGCTCCCCGAACCACAGGGTTCAAGAGACCCAGTACTTC. Variable domain in full (rest from reference TRBV18 and TRBJ2-5): NAGVMQNPRHLVRRRGQEARLRCSPMKGHSHVYWYRQLPEEGLKFMVYLQKENIIDESGMPKERFSAEFPKEGPSILRIQQVVRGDSAAYFCASSPNHRVQETQYFGPGTRLLVL.

Concerning this clone: Within the sample, other DNA sequences also encode this same CDR3. The rearrangement joins TRBV18 to TRBJ1-1, with TRBD1 matching over 7 bases. The CDR3 runs to 16 residues. V lost 0 bases and J lost 0; bases outside the gene matches: 4. Germline-derived CDR1 and CDR2 are KGHSH and LQKENI. This CDR3 reads CASSPPLQGMNTEAFF. The CDR3 bases are TGTGCCAGCTCACCACCGCTACAGGGGATGAACACTGAAGCTTTCTTT.

The chain employs TRBV29-1 and TRBJ2-1, with unresolved D. The CDR3 contains 11 residues. Germline CDR1 and CDR2: SQVTM and ANQGSEA. The V and J ends lost 2 bases and 5 bases respectively, with 4 bases between them. CDR3 nucleotides: TGCAGCGTTGAATCCAACAATGAGCAGTTCTTC. It encodes CSVESNNEQFF.

The rearrangement uses TRBV5-4 and TRBJ1-6; a possible D gene is TRBD1 (5 bases). Trimming took off 4 bases at V and 4 bases at J, with 18 bases between the two ends. The CDR3 sequence is 17 residues long. CDR1 is SGHNT, CDR2 YYREEE, per germline (reference sequence). The CDR3 loop reads CASSPGTNRQYNSPLHF. The CDR3 nucleotides read TGTGCCAGCAGCCCCGGAACAAACAGGCAGTATAATTCACCCCTCCACTTT.

The chain has TRBV19 and TRBJ2-3, with TRBD2 identical over 11 bases. J gave up 1 base and V 5 bases, and 11 bases lay outside the gene matches. Germline lookup yields CDR1 LNHDA and CDR2 SQIVND (reference sequence). The CDR3 has 18 amino acids. The CDR3 protein is CASSPLAGGLRGTDTQYF. The CDR3 DNA reads as TGTGCCAGTAGTCCTCTAGCGGGGGGCCTCCGCGGCACAGATACGCAGTATTTT.

This rearrangement joins TRBV2 to TRBJ1-6; D perhaps matches TRBD1 (6 bases). Germline V CDR1 and CDR2: SNHLY, FYNNEI. The CDR3 contains 17 residues. V lost 7 bases, J lost 0 bases, and 16 bases lay in between. The CDR3, as DNA: TGTGCCAGCACCGAAGGACACAGGGCCTCCTATAATTCACCCCTCCACTTT. Amino acid sequence: CASTEGHRASYNSPLHF.

The chain combines TRBV6-5 with TRBJ2-5, with TRBD2 matching 13 bases. V lost 5 bases to trimming and J lost 2 bases; unmatched junction nucleotides: 2. Per the germline V gene, CDR1 is MNHEY and CDR2 is SVGAGI. The CDR3 loop spans 15 amino acids. CDR3 in amino acids: CASSKTSGGQETQYF. The CDR3 DNA sequence: TGTGCCAGCAGTAAGACTAGCGGGGGGCAAGAGACCCAGTACTTC.

The rearrangement links TRBV28 to TRBJ2-1, with D tentatively TRBD2 (6 bases). Per the germline V gene, CDR1 is MDHEN and CDR2 is SYDVKM. CDR3 size: 14 residues. V gave up 8 bases and J gave up 8 bases, with 19 bases separating them. As DNA, the CDR3 is TGTGCCAGCCAAGGTGGGGGGACCCCAGATGAGCAGTTCTTC. It codes for CASQGGGTPDEQFF.

This chain uses TRBV28 with TRBJ1-2; 8 nucleotides match TRBD1. V shed 5 bases, J shed 7 bases, and the junction held 9 bases outside the gene matches. Germline V gene lookup returns CDR1 MDHEN and CDR2 SYDVKM. The CDR3 is 14 residues long. The CDR3 is CASSDRGFIGGYTF. The CDR3, as DNA: TGTGCCAGCAGTGACAGGGGCTTCATAGGTGGCTACACCTTC.